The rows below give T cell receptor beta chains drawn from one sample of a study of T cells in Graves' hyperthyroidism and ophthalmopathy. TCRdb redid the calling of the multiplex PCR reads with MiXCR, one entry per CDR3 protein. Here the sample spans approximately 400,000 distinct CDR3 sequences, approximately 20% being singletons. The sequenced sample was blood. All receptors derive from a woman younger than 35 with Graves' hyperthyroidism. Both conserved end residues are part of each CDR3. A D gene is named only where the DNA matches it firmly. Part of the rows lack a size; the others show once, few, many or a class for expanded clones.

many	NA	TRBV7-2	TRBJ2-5	CASSSTRWTSQETQYF	TGTGCCAGCAGCTCAACCCGATGGACATCTCAAGAGACCCAGTACTTC
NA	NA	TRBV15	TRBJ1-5	CATSRDGYRGNQPQHF	TGTGCCACCAGCAGAGATGGGTATCGGGGGAATCAGCCCCAGCATTTT
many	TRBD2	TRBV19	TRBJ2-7	CASRLAAGGSSYEQYF	TGTGCCAGTAGACTCGCAGCGGGAGGGAGCTCCTACGAGCAGTACTTC
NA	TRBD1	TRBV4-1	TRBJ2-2	CASSQGDRNTGELFF	TGCGCCAGCAGCCAAGGGGACAGGAACACCGGGGAGCTGTTTTTT
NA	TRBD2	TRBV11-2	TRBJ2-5	CASRYASGGHQETQYF	TGTGCCAGCAGATACGCTAGCGGGGGGCACCAAGAGACCCAGTACTTC
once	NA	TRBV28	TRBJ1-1	CASSPRPFRRQDTEAFF	TGTGCCAGCAGCCCCAGGCCCTTCCGGCGGCAGGACACTGAAGCTTTCTTT
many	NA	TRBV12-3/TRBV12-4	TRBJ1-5	CASSQVRGDQPQHF	TGTGCCAGCAGCCAAGTCAGGGGCGATCAGCCCCAGCATTTT
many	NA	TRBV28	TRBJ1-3	CASTYTRGESGNTIYF	TGTGCCAGCACCTACACCCGAGGGGAGTCTGGAAACACCATATATTTT
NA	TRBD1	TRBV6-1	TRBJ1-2	CASSDLGTGRRGYTF	TGTGCCAGCAGTGACTTGGGGACAGGGCGAAGAGGCTACACCTTC
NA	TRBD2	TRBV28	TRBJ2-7	CASKVLAGGPSSYEQYF	TGTGCCAGCAAAGTACTAGCGGGGGGCCCGAGCTCCTACGAGCAGTACTTC
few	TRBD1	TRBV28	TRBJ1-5	CASSFPQGAWGSDGQPQHF	TGTGCCAGCAGTTTCCCCCAGGGGGCTTGGGGGAGCGATGGTCAGCCCCAGCATTTT
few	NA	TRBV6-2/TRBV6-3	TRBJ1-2	CASRRQVGYTF	TGTGCCAGCCGCCGACAGGTCGGCTACACCTTC
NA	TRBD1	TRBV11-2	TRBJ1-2	CASRPPGTGLGLYGYTF	TGTGCCAGCAGGCCCCCCGGGACAGGGCTAGGCCTCTATGGCTACACCTTC
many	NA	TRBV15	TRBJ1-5	CATSRDRGVNQPQHF	TGTGCCACCAGCAGAGATCGAGGGGTAAATCAGCCCCAGCATTTT
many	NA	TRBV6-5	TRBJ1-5	CASVPGQGYQPQHF	TGTGCCAGCGTCCCCGGGCAGGGTTATCAGCCCCAGCATTTT
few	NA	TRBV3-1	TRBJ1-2	CASSQDVGKSDGYTF	TGTGCCAGCAGCCAAGATGTTGGGAAGTCGGATGGCTACACCTTC
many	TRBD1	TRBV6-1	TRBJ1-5	CASRSRGRTGNQPQHF	TGTGCCAGCAGGTCCAGGGGGCGAACCGGCAATCAGCCCCAGCATTTT
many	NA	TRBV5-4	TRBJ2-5	CASSLDVRETQYF	TGTGCCAGCAGCTTGGATGTCCGGGAGACCCAGTACTTC
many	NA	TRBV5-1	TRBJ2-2	CASSHRRGELFF	TGCGCCAGCAGCCACAGACGTGGGGAGCTGTTTTTT
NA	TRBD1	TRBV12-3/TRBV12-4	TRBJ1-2	CASSRDRQYYGYTF	TGTGCCAGCAGCCGGGACAGGCAGTATTATGGCTACACCTTC
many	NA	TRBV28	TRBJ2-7	CASSFGGGSEQYF	TGTGCCAGCAGTTTTGGGGGAGGTTCCGAGCAGTACTTC
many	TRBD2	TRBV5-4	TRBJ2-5	CASGPGLAALKTQYF	TGTGCCAGCGGTCCGGGACTAGCTGCTTTGAAGACCCAGTACTTC
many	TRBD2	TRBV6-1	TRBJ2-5	CASTPFGGAGTQYF	TGTGCCAGCACCCCGTTCGGGGGGGCGGGGACCCAGTACTTC
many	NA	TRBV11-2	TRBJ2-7	CASSLRTGGVYEQYF	TGTGCCAGCAGCTTACGAACAGGGGGGGTCTACGAGCAGTACTTC
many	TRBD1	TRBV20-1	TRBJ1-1	CSANRGLNTEAFF	TGCAGTGCAAACAGGGGACTGAACACTGAAGCTTTCTTT
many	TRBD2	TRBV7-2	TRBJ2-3	CASSHPTGVSGGTDTQYF	TGTGCCAGCAGCCACCCCACGGGGGTGAGCGGGGGCACAGATACGCAGTATTTT
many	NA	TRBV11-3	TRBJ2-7	CASSLPPPMADSSYEQYF	TGTGCCAGCAGCTTACCCCCTCCAATGGCGGACAGCTCCTACGAGCAGTACTTC
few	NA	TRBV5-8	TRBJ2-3	CASSLDGPTDTQYF	TGTGCCAGCAGCTTGGACGGACCTACAGATACGCAGTATTTT
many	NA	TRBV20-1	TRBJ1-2	CSATADSFYGYTF	TGCAGTGCCACAGCGGACTCCTTCTATGGCTACACCTTC
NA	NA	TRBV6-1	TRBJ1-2	CASSEDVFLGGKGYTF	TGTGCCAGCAGTGAAGATGTTTTTTTGGGGGGAAAAGGCTACACCTTC
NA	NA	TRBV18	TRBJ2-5	CASSPGSVQETQYF	TGTGCCAGCTCACCAGGTTCGGTGCAAGAGACCCAGTACTTC
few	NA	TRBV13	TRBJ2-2	CASSLEPGITSGTGELFF	TGTGCCAGCAGCTTAGAGCCAGGGATAACCTCGGGCACCGGGGAGCTGTTTTTT
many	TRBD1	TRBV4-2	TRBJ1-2	CASSHQGQGEYGYTF	TGTGCCAGCAGCCACCAAGGACAGGGTGAATATGGCTACACCTTC
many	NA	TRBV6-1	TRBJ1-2	CASRAIGTDYGYTF	TGTGCCAGCAGGGCTATCGGGACGGATTATGGCTACACCTTC
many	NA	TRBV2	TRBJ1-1	CASLRSGQLNTEAFF	TGTGCCAGCTTGAGATCTGGACAACTGAACACTGAAGCTTTCTTT
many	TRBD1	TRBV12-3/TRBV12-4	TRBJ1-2	CASSRAGTGDGYTF	TGTGCCAGCAGTCGAGCCGGGACAGGGGACGGCTACACCTTC
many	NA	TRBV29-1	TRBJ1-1	CSVVTGQMNTEAFF	TGCAGCGTTGTCACAGGGCAAATGAACACTGAAGCTTTCTTT
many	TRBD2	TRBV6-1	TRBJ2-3	CASSEGGTSGGYTDTQYF	TGTGCCAGCAGCGAAGGGGGGACTAGCGGGGGATACACAGATACGCAGTATTTT
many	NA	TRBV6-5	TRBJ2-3	CASSFSRDTQYF	TGTGCCAGCAGTTTTAGCCGCGATACGCAGTATTTT
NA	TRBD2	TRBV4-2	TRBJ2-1	CASSQELAGGSQFF	TGTGCCAGCAGCCAAGAACTAGCGGGGGGCTCGCAGTTCTTC
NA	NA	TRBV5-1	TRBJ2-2	CASSRDGSYEAGELFF	TGCGCCAGCAGCCGGGACGGCTCCTACGAGGCCGGGGAGCTGTTTTTT
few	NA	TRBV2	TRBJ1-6	CASSEVGGRGSPLHF	TGTGCCAGCAGTGAAGTGGGGGGGCGCGGATCACCCCTCCACTTT
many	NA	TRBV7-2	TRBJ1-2	CASSLMGYHGYTF	TGTGCCAGCAGCTTGATGGGGTATCATGGCTACACCTTC
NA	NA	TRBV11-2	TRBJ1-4	CASSLWGNEKLFF	TGTGCCAGCAGCTTGTGGGGGAATGAAAAACTGTTTTTT
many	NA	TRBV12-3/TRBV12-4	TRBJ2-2	CASSLEGVSNTGELFF	TGTGCCAGCAGTTTAGAGGGGGTCAGTAACACCGGGGAGCTGTTTTTT
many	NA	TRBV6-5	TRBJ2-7	CASSIDVASYEQYF	TGTGCCAGCAGTATCGACGTAGCCTCCTACGAGCAGTACTTC